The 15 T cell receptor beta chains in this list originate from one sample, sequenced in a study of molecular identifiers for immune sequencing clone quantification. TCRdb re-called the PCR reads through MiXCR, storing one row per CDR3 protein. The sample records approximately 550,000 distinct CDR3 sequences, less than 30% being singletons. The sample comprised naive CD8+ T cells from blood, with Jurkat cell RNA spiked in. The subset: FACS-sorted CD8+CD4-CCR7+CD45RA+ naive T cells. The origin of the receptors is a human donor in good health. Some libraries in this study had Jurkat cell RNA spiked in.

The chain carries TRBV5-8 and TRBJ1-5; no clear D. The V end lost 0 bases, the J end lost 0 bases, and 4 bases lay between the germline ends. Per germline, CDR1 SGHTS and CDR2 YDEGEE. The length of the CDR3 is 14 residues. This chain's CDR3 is CASSLASSNQPQHF. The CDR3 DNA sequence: TGTGCCAGCAGCTTGGCTAGTAGCAATCAGCCCCAGCATTTT. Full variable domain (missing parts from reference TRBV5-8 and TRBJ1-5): EAGVTQSPTHLIKTRGQQATLRCSPISGHTSVYWYQQALGLGLQFLLWYDEGEERNRGNFPPRFSGRQFPNYSSELNVNALELEDSALYLCASSLASSNQPQHFGDGTRLSIL.

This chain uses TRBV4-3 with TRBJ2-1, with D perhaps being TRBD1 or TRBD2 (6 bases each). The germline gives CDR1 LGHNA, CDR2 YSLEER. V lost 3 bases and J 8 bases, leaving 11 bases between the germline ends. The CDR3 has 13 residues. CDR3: CASSHPGGHEQFF. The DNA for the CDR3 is TGCGCCAGCAGCCACCCCGGGGGCCATGAGCAGTTCTTC.

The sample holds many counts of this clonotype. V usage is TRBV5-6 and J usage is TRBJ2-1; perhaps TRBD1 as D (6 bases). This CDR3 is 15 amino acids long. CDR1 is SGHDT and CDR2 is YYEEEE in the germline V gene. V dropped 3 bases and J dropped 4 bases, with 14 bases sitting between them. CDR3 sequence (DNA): TGTGCCAGCAGCTCATACAGGGTATCATACAATGAGCAGTTCTTC. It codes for CASSSYRVSYNEQFF.

CDR3 nucleotides: TGTGCCAGCAGGACCCGGGATCCGAGCTCCTACGAGCAGTACTTC. This encodes CASRTRDPSSYEQYF. This rearrangement joins TRBV6-1 to TRBJ2-7; a weak D match, TRBD2 (5 bases). This CDR3 spans 15 amino acids. Germline values: CDR1 MNHNS, CDR2 SASEGT. Deletions cut 6 bases from V and 0 bases from J, with 15 bases between.

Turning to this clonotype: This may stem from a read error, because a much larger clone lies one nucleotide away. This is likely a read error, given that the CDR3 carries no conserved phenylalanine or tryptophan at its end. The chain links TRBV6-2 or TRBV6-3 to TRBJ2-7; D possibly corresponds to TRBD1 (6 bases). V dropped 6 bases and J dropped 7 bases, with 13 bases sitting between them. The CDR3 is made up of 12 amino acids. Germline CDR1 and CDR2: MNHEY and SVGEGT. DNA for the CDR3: TGTGCCAGCAGCCTCGCCGGACAGGAGCAGTACCTC. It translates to CASSLAGQEQYL.

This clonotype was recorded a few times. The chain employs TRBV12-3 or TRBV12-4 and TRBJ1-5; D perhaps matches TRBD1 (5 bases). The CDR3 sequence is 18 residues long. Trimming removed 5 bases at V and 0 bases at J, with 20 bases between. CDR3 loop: CASSPSLGADYSNQPQHF. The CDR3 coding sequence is TGTGCCAGCAGTCCGTCCCTCGGGGCAGACTATAGCAATCAGCCCCAGCATTTT.

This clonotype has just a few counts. This chain's CDR3 is CASRDRGRVYEQYF. Written as DNA, the CDR3 is TGTGCCAGCAGGGACAGGGGGCGCGTGTACGAGCAGTACTTC. The rearrangement joins TRBV27 to TRBJ2-7, with 11 bases lining up with TRBD1. From germline, CDR1 is MNHEY and CDR2 SMNVEV (reference sequence). With V trimmed by 6 bases and J by 4 bases, 5 bases remained unmatched. This CDR3 has 14 residues.

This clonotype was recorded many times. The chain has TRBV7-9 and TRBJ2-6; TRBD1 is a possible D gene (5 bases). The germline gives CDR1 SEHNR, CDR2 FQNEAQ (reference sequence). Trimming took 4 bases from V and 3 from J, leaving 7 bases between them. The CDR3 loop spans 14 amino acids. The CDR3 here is CASSSGHGANVLTF. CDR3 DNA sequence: TGTGCCAGCAGCTCAGGGCATGGGGCCAACGTCCTGACTTTC.

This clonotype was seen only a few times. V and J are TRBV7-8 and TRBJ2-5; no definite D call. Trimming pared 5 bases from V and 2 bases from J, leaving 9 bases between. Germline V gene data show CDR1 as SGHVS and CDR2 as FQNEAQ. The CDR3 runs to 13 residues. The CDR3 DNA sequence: TGTGCCAGCAGCCCGCATGCACAAGAGACCCAGTACTTC. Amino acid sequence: CASSPHAQETQYF.

CDR3 region: CSALSPEQHGYTF. CDR3 nucleotide sequence: TGCAGTGCCTTGAGCCCAGAGCAGCATGGCTACACCTTC. The genes are TRBV20-1 and TRBJ1-2; D is ambiguous. This CDR3 spans 13 amino acids. CDR1 DFQATT and CDR2 SNEGSKA come from the germline V gene (reference sequence). The V gene lost 6 bases and the J gene lost 6 bases, with 17 bases spanning the gap.

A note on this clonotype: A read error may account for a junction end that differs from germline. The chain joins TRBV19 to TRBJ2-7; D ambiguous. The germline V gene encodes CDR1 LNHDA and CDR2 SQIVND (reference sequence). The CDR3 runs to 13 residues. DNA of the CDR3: TGTGCCAGTAGTATAGGCAGTGCCTACGAGCAGTCCTTC. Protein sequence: CASSIGSAYEQSF.

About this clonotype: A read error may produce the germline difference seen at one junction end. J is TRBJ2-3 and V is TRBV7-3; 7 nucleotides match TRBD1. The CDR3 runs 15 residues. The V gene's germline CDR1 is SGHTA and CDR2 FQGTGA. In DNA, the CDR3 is TGTGCCAGCAGCCTACAGGGGAGTTGGACAGGTACGCAGTATTTT. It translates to CASSLQGSWTGTQYF.

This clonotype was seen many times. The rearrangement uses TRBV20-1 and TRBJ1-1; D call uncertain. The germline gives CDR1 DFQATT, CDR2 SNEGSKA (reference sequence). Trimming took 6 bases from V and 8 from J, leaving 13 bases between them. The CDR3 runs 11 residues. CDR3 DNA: TGCAGTGCCCTCGTCGGGTTAGAAGCTTTCTTT. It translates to CSALVGLEAFF.

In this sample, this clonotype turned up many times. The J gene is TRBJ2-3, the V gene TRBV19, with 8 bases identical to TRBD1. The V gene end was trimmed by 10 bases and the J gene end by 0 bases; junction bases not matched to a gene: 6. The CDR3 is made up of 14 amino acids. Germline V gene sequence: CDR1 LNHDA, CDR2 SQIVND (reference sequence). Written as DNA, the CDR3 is TGTGCCACGTGGGGACAGGCCAGCACAGATACGCAGTATTTT. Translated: CATWGQASTDTQYF.

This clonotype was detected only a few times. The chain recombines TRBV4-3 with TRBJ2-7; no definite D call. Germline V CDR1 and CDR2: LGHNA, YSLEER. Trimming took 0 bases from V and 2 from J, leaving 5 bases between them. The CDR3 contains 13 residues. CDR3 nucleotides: TGCGCCAGCAGCCAAGAAGTGGCCTACGAGCAGTACTTC. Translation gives CASSQEVAYEQYF.